Below are 30 T cell receptor beta chains sequenced from a single sample in a study of control samples from healthy donors and cancer patients. This table comes from immunoSEQ multiplex PCR, and its TCRdb copy is limited to in-frame clones, with some not included. Of about 90,000 clones detected, approximately 90% appear once; the ten largest clones hold roughly 3.4%. Sequencing input: blood. The receptors derive from a young woman in good health.

Regarding this clone: The identical CDR3 is also encoded by other nucleotide sequences in the sample. The chain carries TRBV6-6 and TRBJ2-2, with 11 bases fitting TRBD2. The germline gives CDR1 MNHNY, CDR2 SVGAGI (reference sequence). Trimming cost V 2 bases and J 7 bases; bases outside gene matches: 6. The length of the CDR3 is 16 residues. CDR3 DNA sequence: TGTGCCAGCAGTTACCTAGCGGGGGGAGGTGGCGGGGAGCTGTTTTTT. As protein: CASSYLAGGGGGELFF.

The rearrangement joins TRBV4-2 to TRBJ2-3; D gene unclear. Deletions cut 0 bases from V and 3 bases from J, with 10 bases between. The CDR3 spans 15 residues. Germline CDR1 LGHNA, CDR2 YNFKEQ. CDR3 sequence: CASSQDASLTDTQYF. Written as DNA, the CDR3 is TGTGCCAGCAGCCAAGATGCTAGTTTGACAGATACGCAGTATTTT.

The genes are TRBV5-1 and TRBJ2-3, with a possible D match to TRBD1 (6 bases). From germline, CDR1 is SGHRS and CDR2 YFSETQ. V shed 3 bases and J shed 2 bases, with 16 bases lying between them. This CDR3 comprises 16 residues. The CDR3 DNA follows: TGCGCCAGCAGCTCCCCAGCAGGGGCGCACACAGATACGCAGTATTTT. It translates to CASSSPAGAHTDTQYF.

The chain is built from TRBV12-5 and TRBJ1-1; D is unclear. The CDR3 is 16 residues long. The V and J ends lost 0 bases and 0 bases respectively, with 11 bases between them. Per germline, CDR1 LGHNT and CDR2 FRNRAP. CDR3 in amino acids: CASGLVLGTMNTEAFF. The CDR3 coding sequence is TGTGCTAGTGGTTTGGTACTGGGAACAATGAACACTGAAGCTTTCTTT.

The chain combines TRBV19 with TRBJ2-1, with unresolved D. V was trimmed by 6 bases and J by 0 bases, leaving 0 bases between them. The CDR3 length is 11 residues. CDR1 LNHDA and CDR2 SQIVND come from the germline V gene (reference sequence). CDR3 residues: CASSSYNEQFF. CDR3 DNA: TGTGCCAGTAGCTCCTACAATGAGCAGTTCTTC.

Worth noting for this clone: Other DNA sequences in this sample translate to the same CDR3. The chain joins TRBV13 to TRBJ2-7; no reliable D call. This CDR3 is built from 12 residues. V was cut by 1 base and J by 6 bases, with 7 bases left in between. Germline V lookup: CDR1 PRHDT, CDR2 FYEKMQ (reference sequence). The CDR3 here is CASSLEGGEQYF. The CDR3, as DNA: TGTGCCAGCAGCTTAGAAGGTGGCGAGCAGTACTTC.

The rearrangement uses TRBV19 and TRBJ2-7, with 9 bases lining up with TRBD1. Germline CDR1 reads LNHDA; CDR2 reads SQIVND (reference sequence). The J segment lost 2 bases and the V segment lost 6 bases, leaving 8 bases of the junction unmatched. CDR3 length: 15 amino acids. CDR3 nucleotides: TGTGCCAGTAGAAACAGGGGGCGGGGAACCTACGAGCAGTACTTC. It translates to CASRNRGRGTYEQYF.

J is TRBJ2-2 and V is TRBV27; perhaps TRBD2 as D (7 bases). V was cut by 2 bases and J by 5 bases, with 12 bases left in between. This CDR3 is built from 15 residues. Germline-derived CDR1 and CDR2 are MNHEY and SMNVEV (reference sequence). CDR3 sequence: CASSLGGGPTGELFF. The CDR3 DNA reads TGTGCCAGCAGTTTAGGGGGGGGGCCGACCGGGGAGCTGTTTTTT.

J is TRBJ2-7 and V is TRBV5-6; 10 nucleotides agree with TRBD1. This CDR3 contains 16 residues. From germline, CDR1 is SGHDT and CDR2 YYEEEE. With V trimmed by 4 bases and J by 0 bases, 7 bases remained unmatched. CDR3 in amino acids: CASSAPGQGVSYEQYF. DNA of the CDR3: TGTGCCAGCAGCGCCCCCGGACAGGGGGTCTCCTACGAGCAGTACTTC.

V gene TRBV13 combines with J gene TRBJ2-3, with 10 nucleotides matching TRBD2. This CDR3 has 15 amino acids. V lost 4 bases to trimming and J lost 3 bases; unmatched junction nucleotides: 4. Germline lookup yields CDR1 PRHDT and CDR2 FYEKMQ (reference sequence). This chain's CDR3 is CASSSRLAGTDTQYF. CDR3 DNA: TGTGCCAGCAGCTCCCGACTAGCGGGTACAGATACGCAGTATTTT.

The chain links TRBV5-4 to TRBJ2-7; 8 bases match TRBD2. In germline, CDR1 is SGHNT, CDR2 YYREEE (reference sequence). The CDR3 runs to 16 residues. Unmatched junction bases numbered 13, after V lost 7 bases and J lost 1 base. The CDR3 reads CASQRGGEVDSYEQYF. CDR3 nucleotide sequence: TGTGCCAGCCAACGGGGGGGAGAAGTAGATTCCTACGAGCAGTACTTC. The variable domain in full, with the rest retrieved from reference TRBV5-4 and TRBJ2-7, is ETGVTQSPTHLIKTRGQQVTLRCSSQSGHNTVSWYQQALGQGPQFIFQYYREEENGRGNFPPRFSGLQFPNYSSELNVNALELDDSALYLCASQRGGEVDSYEQYFGPGTRLTVT.

The chain is built from TRBV6-5 and TRBJ1-1; 7 bases fit TRBD1. Germline values: CDR1 MNHEY, CDR2 SVGAGI. CDR3 length: 14 residues. The J segment lost 1 base and the V segment lost 5 bases, leaving 4 bases of the junction unmatched. CDR3 residues: CASSPRGENTEAFF. CDR3 bases: TGTGCCAGCAGTCCCAGGGGGGAGAACACTGAAGCTTTCTTT.

The rearrangement uses TRBV14 and TRBJ2-2; weak D call: TRBD1 (6 bases). V shed 4 bases and J shed 4 bases, with 10 bases lying between them. This CDR3 spans 14 amino acids. Germline CDR1 SGHDN, CDR2 FVKESK. CDR3 amino acids: CASSLTGFTGELFF. In DNA, the CDR3 is TGTGCCAGCAGCCTTACAGGGTTCACCGGGGAGCTGTTTTTT.

The V gene is TRBV6-6, the J gene TRBJ2-7; TRBD2 agrees at 9 bases. There are 14 residues in the CDR3. The germline V gene has CDR1 MNHNY and CDR2 SVGAGI (reference sequence). With V trimmed by 6 bases and J by 6 bases, 9 bases remained unmatched. The CDR3 reads CASRARGGYSEQYF. DNA of the CDR3: TGTGCCAGCAGGGCGCGGGGGGGGTATTCCGAGCAGTACTTC.

This chain links TRBV28 with TRBJ2-7; D is uncertain. CDR3 length: 10 residues. V lost 5 bases and J 8 bases, leaving 7 bases between the germline ends. From germline, CDR1 is MDHEN and CDR2 SYDVKM. Here the CDR3 reads CASSNNKQYF. DNA of the CDR3: TGTGCCAGCAGTAATAACAAGCAGTACTTC.

This clone was recorded once. This chain uses TRBV19 with TRBJ2-3; 11 nucleotides align to TRBD2. CDR3 size: 17 residues. The germline CDR1 and CDR2 sequences are LNHDA and SQIVND (reference sequence). With 7 bases clipped from V and 1 base from J, the junction kept 10 bases outside the gene matches. CDR3 nucleotides: TGTGCCAGTAATAGAGGGCTAGCGGGGGGTGGCACAGATACGCAGTATTTT. Protein sequence: CASNRGLAGGGTDTQYF.

V usage is TRBV6-1 and J usage is TRBJ1-5; no definite D call. The CDR3 sequence is 17 residues long. Trimming stripped 1 base from V and 2 bases from J, with 15 bases between. Per germline, CDR1 MNHNS and CDR2 SASEGT. The CDR3 DNA is TGTGCCAGCAGTGAAGTCCCCCCGGGGTGGGGCAATCAGCCCCAGCATTTT. Translated: CASSEVPPGWGNQPQHF.

J is TRBJ1-1 and V is TRBV10-3; no definite D call. V lost 2 bases to trimming and J lost 0 bases, with 7 bases between them. The CDR3 has 14 amino acids. Germline-derived CDR1 and CDR2 are ENHRY and SYGVKD. The CDR3 here is CAISEGLMNTEAFF. The CDR3 nucleotides read TGTGCCATCAGTGAGGGACTGATGAACACTGAAGCTTTCTTT.

The chain uses TRBV27 and TRBJ2-5; D call uncertain. The V end lost 2 bases, the J end lost 7 bases, and 23 bases lay between the germline ends. Germline V gene sequence: CDR1 MNHEY, CDR2 SMNVEV (reference sequence). This CDR3 region has 17 residues. The DNA for the CDR3 is TGTGCCAGCAGTTTAAGTTGGGTCCCAGCTCAATCGGGGACCCAGTACTTC. It is translated as CASSLSWVPAQSGTQYF.

The V call is TRBV7-2, the J call TRBJ1-3; the D gene is possibly TRBD1 (5 bases). The germline gives CDR1 SGHTA, CDR2 FQGNSA. V lost 1 base, J lost 4 bases, and 11 bases lay in between. This CDR3 spans 15 amino acids. CDR3 coding DNA: TGTGCCAGCAGCTTAGTAACAGGCATAGGAAACACCATATATTTT. Its translation: CASSLVTGIGNTIYF.

The chain joins TRBV18 to TRBJ1-1; D remains unclear. V was clipped by 2 bases and J by 3 bases, with 10 bases between them. There are 14 residues in the CDR3. Germline assignment: CDR1 KGHSH and CDR2 LQKENI. The CDR3 DNA reads as TGTGCCAGCTCACCAAGGAGGGAACACACTGAAGCTTTCTTT. Its protein product is CASSPRREHTEAFF. Full variable domain (remainder filled in from reference TRBV18 and TRBJ1-1): NAGVMQNPRHLVRRRGQEARLRCSPMKGHSHVYWYRQLPEEGLKFMVYLQKENIIDESGMPKERFSAEFPKEGPSILRIQQVVRGDSAAYFCASSPRREHTEAFFGQGTRLTVV.

The CDR3 coding sequence is TGTGCCAGCAGTGAAGGGGTTGTCAATGGCTACACCTTC. It encodes CASSEGVVNGYTF. The V gene is TRBV2, the J gene TRBJ1-2; D call uncertain. This CDR3 contains 13 residues. The V gene's germline CDR1 is SNHLY and CDR2 FYNNEI. Trimming removed 1 base from V and 6 bases from J, with 9 bases in between.

V and J are TRBV6-1 and TRBJ2-1; no clear D. The CDR3 sequence is 16 residues long. Trimming shortened V by 2 bases and J by 6 bases, and 17 bases separated the two germline ends. CDR1 is MNHNS and CDR2 is SASEGT in the germline V gene. CDR3 nucleotides: TGTGCCAGCAGTGAATATAGGGCGCCGGTACTCAATGAGCAGTTCTTC. Its translation is CASSEYRAPVLNEQFF.

The chain recombines TRBV6-6 with TRBJ1-1, with a weak D call TRBD1 (5 bases). The CDR3 spans 16 residues. V dropped 9 bases and J dropped 1 base, with 21 bases sitting between them. CDR1 is MNHNY and CDR2 is SVGAGI in the germline V gene (reference sequence). The CDR3 sequence is CASSIPRGGQNTEAFF. The CDR3 bases are TGTGCCAGTTCCATTCCGAGGGGAGGACAGAACACTGAAGCTTTCTTT.

The J gene is TRBJ2-3, the V gene TRBV6-1; no reliable D call. With 1 base removed from V and 4 bases from J, the gap between germline ends came to 9 bases. CDR3 length: 14 residues. Per the germline V gene, CDR1 is MNHNS and CDR2 is SASEGT. The CDR3, as DNA: TGTGCCAGCAGTGAAGTCGCAGTTGCAGATACGCAGTATTTT. It codes for CASSEVAVADTQYF.

The chain links TRBV2 to TRBJ1-6, with D maybe TRBD1 (5 bases). This CDR3 spans 18 amino acids. From germline, CDR1 is SNHLY and CDR2 FYNNEI. Trimming removed 0 bases at V and 5 bases at J, with 17 bases between. The CDR3 nucleotides are TGTGCCAGCAGTGAAGCATGGGCTCCGGGACGGAATAATTCACCCCTCCACTTT. This encodes CASSEAWAPGRNNSPLHF.

The CDR3 coding sequence is TGTGCCAGCAGCTTAGAGCGGGGGTATGTTGAGCAGTTCTTC. Its translation: CASSLERGYVEQFF. V gene TRBV7-2 combines with J gene TRBJ2-1; 8 nucleotides line up with TRBD2. Trimming at V came to 1 base and at J to 9 bases, leaving 5 bases not matched to a gene. This CDR3 contains 14 residues. Germline V lookup: CDR1 SGHTA, CDR2 FQGNSA.

This clone was found a few times. V is TRBV13 and J is TRBJ2-7, with 8 bases lining up with TRBD1. This CDR3 is built from 13 residues. V shed 7 bases and J 0 bases; nucleotides not matched to a gene: 2. Looked up from germline, CDR1 is PRHDT and CDR2 is FYEKMQ (reference sequence). CDR3 residues: CASTGTGSYEQYF. For the CDR3, the DNA is TGTGCCAGCACCGGGACAGGCTCCTACGAGCAGTACTTC.

This clone was counted only a few times. V is TRBV2 and J is TRBJ1-5; no clear D gene. In germline, CDR1 is SNHLY, CDR2 FYNNEI. The ends were cut back, 5 bases at V and 2 bases at J, with 13 bases in the middle. The CDR3 is made up of 15 amino acids. The CDR3 is CASSKGIGGNQPQHF. The DNA of the CDR3 is TGTGCCAGCAGTAAAGGGATTGGGGGCAATCAGCCCCAGCATTTT.

CDR3 in DNA: TGTGCCAGCAGTGCGGACATTAACTATGGCTACACCTTC. Its protein product is CASSADINYGYTF. This chain uses TRBV12-3 or TRBV12-4 with TRBJ1-2; D might be TRBD1 (5 bases). The CDR3 runs 13 residues. Trimming stripped 5 bases from V and 1 base from J, with 8 bases between.